This T cell receptor beta chain was identified during a study of blood T cells in healthy people across ages. Study-wide context: Template switching captured about one barcoded beta molecule per two T cells. Study outcomes and limitations: CMV infection status of these donors was not known. A strong correlation between TCR beta diversity and naive T cell percentage was seen.

Losses at the gene ends were 5 bases for V and 4 bases for J; bases not matched to a gene: 12. Germline CDR1 and CDR2: DFQATT and SNEGSKA (reference sequence). This CDR3 contains 16 residues. For the second PCR, which ran for roughly 7 to 11 cycles, a sample-barcoded 5' primer and a J-beta primer mix were used. Every individual sample yielded 3 million or more paired-end reads (each containing CDR3). TCRdb re-called the 5' RACE reads through MiXCR, storing one row per CDR3 protein. The sample carries fewer than 1.5 million distinct CDR3 sequences, approximately 40% recorded once. A note on this clonotype: What it binds is not known.

The chain couples TRBV20-1 to TRBJ1-1, with 11 bases aligning to TRBD1. The TCR comes from a woman between 18 and 29 years old in good health. Material for sequencing was blood. The CDR3 spells CSAPPGQGGFSTEAFF. The CDR3 DNA follows: TGCAGTGCTCCACCGGGACAGGGGGGATTTAGCACTGAAGCTTTCTTT.